This T cell receptor beta chain is from a study of cytomegalovirus exposure and HLA in healthy donors. Findings and caveats of the study: Per published reports, the classifier diagnosed cytomegalovirus status with high specificity and sensitivity.

For this clone: What it binds is unknown.

It was the approximately 120-subject validation cohort, separate from the roughly 700-subject first cohort, to which the donors belonged. Sequencing was performed with immunoSEQ multiplex PCR; in TCRdb, only in-frame clones are kept and a portion is missing. The sample comprises roughly 150,000 clones, more than 70% of which are singletons, and almost 3% rests with the top ten. Trimming at V came to 4 bases and at J to 7 bases, leaving 14 bases not matched to a gene. This CDR3 spans 18 amino acids. CDR1 LGHNA and CDR2 YNFKEQ come from the germline V gene. This clonotype originated in a man younger than 30 in good health and CMV-seronegative. J is TRBJ1-6 and V is TRBV4-2, with 9 bases matching TRBD1. Sequenced sample: PBMCs. The CDR3 DNA follows: TGTGCCAGCAGCCCAATTGACTTGGGACAGGGCAGAAATTCACCCCTCCACTTT. This codes for CASSPIDLGQGRNSPLHF.